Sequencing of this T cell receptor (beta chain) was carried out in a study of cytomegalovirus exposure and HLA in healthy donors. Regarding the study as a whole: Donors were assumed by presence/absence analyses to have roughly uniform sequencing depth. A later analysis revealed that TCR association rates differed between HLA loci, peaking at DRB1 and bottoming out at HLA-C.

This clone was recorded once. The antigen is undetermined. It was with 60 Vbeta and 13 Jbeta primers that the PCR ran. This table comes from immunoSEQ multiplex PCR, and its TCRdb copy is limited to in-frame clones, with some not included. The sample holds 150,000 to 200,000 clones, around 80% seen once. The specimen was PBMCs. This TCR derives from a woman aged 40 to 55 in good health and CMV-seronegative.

CDR3 region: CASSSPGRAEAFF. The CDR3 bases are TGTGCCAGCAGTTCCCCAGGGAGGGCTGAAGCTTTCTTT. The J gene is TRBJ1-1, the V gene TRBV28; a possible D gene is TRBD1 (5 bases). Trimming took 4 bases from V and 6 from J, leaving 12 bases between them. The CDR3 is 13 residues long. Germline CDR1 is MDHEN and CDR2 is SYDVKM.